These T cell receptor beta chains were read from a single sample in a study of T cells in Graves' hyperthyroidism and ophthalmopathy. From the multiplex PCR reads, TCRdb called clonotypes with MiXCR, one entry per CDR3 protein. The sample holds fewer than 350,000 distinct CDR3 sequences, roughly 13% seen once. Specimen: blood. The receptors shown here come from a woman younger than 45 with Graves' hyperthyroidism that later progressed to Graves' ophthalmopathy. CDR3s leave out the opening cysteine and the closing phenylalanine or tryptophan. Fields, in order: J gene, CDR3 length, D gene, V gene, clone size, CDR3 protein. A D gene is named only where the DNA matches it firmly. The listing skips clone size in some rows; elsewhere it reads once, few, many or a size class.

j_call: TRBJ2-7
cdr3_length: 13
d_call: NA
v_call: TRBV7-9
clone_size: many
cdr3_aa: ASSLGMVDSYEQY

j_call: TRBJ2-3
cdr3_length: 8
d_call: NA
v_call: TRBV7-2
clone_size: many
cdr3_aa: ATNTDTQY

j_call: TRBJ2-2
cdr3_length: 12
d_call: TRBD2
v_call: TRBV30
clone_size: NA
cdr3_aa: ACSGRGDTGELF

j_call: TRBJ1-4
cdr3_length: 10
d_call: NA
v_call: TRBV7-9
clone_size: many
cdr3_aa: ASSLVGEKLF

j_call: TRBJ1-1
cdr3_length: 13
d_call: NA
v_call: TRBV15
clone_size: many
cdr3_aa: ATSRDGRGNTEAF

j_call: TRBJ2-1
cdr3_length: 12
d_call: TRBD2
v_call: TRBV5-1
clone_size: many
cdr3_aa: ASRSGGPLAEQF

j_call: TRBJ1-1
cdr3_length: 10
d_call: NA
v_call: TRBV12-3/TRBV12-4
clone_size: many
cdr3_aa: ASSPTGPEAF

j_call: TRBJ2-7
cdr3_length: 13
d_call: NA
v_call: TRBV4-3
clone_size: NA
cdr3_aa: ASSQETDLVREQY

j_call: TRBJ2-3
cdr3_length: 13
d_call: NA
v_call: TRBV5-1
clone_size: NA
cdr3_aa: ASNQGVEGTDTQY

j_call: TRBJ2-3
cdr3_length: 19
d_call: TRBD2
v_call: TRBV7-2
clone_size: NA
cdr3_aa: ASRQTSGRANVRYAQDTQY

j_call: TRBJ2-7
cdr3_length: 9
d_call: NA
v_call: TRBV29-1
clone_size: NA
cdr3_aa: SVGGAYEQY

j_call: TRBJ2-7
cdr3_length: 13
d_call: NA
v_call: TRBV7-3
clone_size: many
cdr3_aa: ASSPFHGGFDEQY

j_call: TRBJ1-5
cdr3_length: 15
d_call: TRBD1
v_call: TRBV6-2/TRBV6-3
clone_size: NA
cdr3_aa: ASSITLGTGPDQPQH

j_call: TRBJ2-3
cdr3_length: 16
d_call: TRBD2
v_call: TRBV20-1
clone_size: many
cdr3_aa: SAPNLGLAEPYTDTQY

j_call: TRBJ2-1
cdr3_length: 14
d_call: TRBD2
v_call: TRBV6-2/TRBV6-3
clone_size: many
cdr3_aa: ASSYSTSGIGNEQF

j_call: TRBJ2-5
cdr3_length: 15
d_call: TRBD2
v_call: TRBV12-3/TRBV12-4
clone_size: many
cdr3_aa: ASSLASSGRGRETQY

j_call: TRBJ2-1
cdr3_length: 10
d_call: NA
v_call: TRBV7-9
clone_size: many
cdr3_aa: ASSSPAAEQF

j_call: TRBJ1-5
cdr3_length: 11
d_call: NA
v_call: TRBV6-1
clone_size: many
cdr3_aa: ASSPFWGQPQH

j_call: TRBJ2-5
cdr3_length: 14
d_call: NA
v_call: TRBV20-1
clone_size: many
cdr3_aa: SLAGREGVPRETQY

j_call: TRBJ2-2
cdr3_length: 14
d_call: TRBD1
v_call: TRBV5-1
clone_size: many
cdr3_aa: ASSLRTGRESGELF

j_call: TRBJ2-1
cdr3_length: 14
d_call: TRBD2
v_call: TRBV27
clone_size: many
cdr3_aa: ASTLGPSGMFNEQF

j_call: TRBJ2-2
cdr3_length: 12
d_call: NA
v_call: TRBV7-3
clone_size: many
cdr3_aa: ASSLLGDEGELF

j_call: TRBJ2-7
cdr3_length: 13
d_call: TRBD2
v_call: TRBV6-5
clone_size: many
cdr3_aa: ASSYGSGDTYEQY

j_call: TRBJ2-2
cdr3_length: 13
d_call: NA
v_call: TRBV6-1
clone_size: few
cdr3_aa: ASSPERGVAGEPF

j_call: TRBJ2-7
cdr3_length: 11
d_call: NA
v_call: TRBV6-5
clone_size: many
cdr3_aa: ASSYSQAGEQY

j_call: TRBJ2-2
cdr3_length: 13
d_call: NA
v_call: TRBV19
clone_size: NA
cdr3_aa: ASMPGQVNTGELF

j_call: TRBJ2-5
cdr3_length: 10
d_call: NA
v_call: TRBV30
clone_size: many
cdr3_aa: AWGQYQETQY

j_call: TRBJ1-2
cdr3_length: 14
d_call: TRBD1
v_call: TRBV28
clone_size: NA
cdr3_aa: ASNPGPGQGVYGYT

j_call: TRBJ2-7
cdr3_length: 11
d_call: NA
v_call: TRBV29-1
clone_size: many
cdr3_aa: SVEDQGGYEQY

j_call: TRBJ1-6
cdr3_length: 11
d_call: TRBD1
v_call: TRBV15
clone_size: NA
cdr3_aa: ATGQRYNSPLH

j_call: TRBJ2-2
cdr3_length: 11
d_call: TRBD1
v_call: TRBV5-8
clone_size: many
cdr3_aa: ASSLQGAGELF

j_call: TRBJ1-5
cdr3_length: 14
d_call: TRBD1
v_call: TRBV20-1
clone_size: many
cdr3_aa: SATDREGFSNQPQH

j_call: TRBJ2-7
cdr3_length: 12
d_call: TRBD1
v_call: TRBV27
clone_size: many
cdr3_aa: ASSWTGEDYEQY

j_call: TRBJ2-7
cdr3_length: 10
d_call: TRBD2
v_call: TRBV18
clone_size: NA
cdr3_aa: ASSGGESEQY

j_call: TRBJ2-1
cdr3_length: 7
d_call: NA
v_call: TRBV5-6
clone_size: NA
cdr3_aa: AGTHEQF